The 21 T cell receptor beta chains below come from one sample, sequenced in a study of radiotherapy plus CTLA-4 blockade in lung cancer. Libraries were prepared by immunoSEQ multiplex PCR; TCRdb keeps only in-frame clonotypes and omits some of them. There are 48,000 or so clones in the sample; roughly four fifths occur only once, and 4.8% lies in the top ten. The input for sequencing was peripheral blood, taken from a patient treated with radiotherapy plus ipilimumab. These receptors all stem from a human donor with non-small cell lung cancer whose response to radiotherapy plus ipilimumab could not be evaluated.

The chain carries TRBV28 and TRBJ1-2, with TRBD1 matching 7 bases. Germline V gives CDR1 MDHEN, CDR2 SYDVKM. The J segment lost 7 bases and the V segment lost 2 bases, leaving 7 bases of the junction unmatched. The CDR3 is 14 residues long. DNA for the CDR3: TGTGCCAGCAGTTTAGGAGGGGGCTATCGTGGCTACACCTTC. Translating it yields CASSLGGGYRGYTF.

The J gene is TRBJ2-7, the V gene TRBV29-1, with a tentative D call TRBD1 (7 bases). There are 11 residues in the CDR3. V was pared by 6 bases and J by 5 bases, with 11 bases between. Germline CDR1 is SQVTM and CDR2 is ANQGSEA. CDR3 nucleotides: TGCAGCGTAGGAGGGGGCGACGAGCAGTACTTC. This gives the protein CSVGGGDEQYF.

V gene TRBV6-5 combines with J gene TRBJ2-1; D possibly corresponds to TRBD2 (6 bases). The ends were cut back, 4 bases at V and 2 bases at J, with 15 bases in the middle. The CDR3 has 16 residues. Per germline, CDR1 MNHEY and CDR2 SVGAGI. The CDR3 nucleotides read TGTGCCAGCAGTTCACTCCCCGGGGGTACCTACAATGAGCAGTTCTTC. This sequence encodes CASSSLPGGTYNEQFF.

V and J are TRBV30 and TRBJ1-4; the D is unclear. The CDR3 length is 14 residues. Germline CDR1 is GTSNPN and CDR2 is SVGIG (reference sequence). V lost 4 bases, J lost 0 bases, and 9 bases lay in between. CDR3 loop: CAWTFTSTNEKLFF. CDR3 nucleotides: TGTGCCTGGACTTTCACTTCAACTAATGAAAAACTGTTTTTT. The whole variable domain, filled in from reference TRBV30 and TRBJ1-4, reads SQTIHQWPATLVQPVGSPLSLECTVEGTSNPNLYWYRQAAGRGLQLLFYSVGIGQISSEVPQNLSASRPQDRQFILSSKKLLLSDSGFYLCAWTFTSTNEKLFFGSGTQLSVL.

The V and J genes are TRBV6-1 and TRBJ1-1; 7 bases fit TRBD1. In germline, CDR1 is MNHNS, CDR2 SASEGT. This CDR3 comprises 13 residues. With V trimmed by 6 bases and J by 3 bases, 4 bases remained unmatched. The CDR3 loop reads CASSTRGDTEAFF. In DNA form, the CDR3 reads TGTGCCAGCAGCACCAGGGGGGACACTGAAGCTTTCTTT.

The rearrangement links TRBV18 to TRBJ2-1, with 8 positions matching TRBD2. The germline V gene has CDR1 KGHSH and CDR2 LQKENI. V shed 3 bases, J shed 4 bases, and the junction held 2 bases outside the gene matches. The CDR3 has 14 amino acids. CDR3 DNA sequence: TGTGCCAGCTCACCTGCGGGAGGTTACAATGAGCAGTTCTTC. It codes for CASSPAGGYNEQFF.

The rearrangement uses TRBV5-1 and TRBJ2-1; 8 bases fit TRBD1. Looked up from germline, CDR1 is SGHRS and CDR2 is YFSETQ. The CDR3 has 19 amino acids. J was trimmed by 7 bases and V by 0 bases; bases with no gene match: 18. CDR3 sequence (DNA): TGCGCCAGCAGCTTGGGCTCAGGGGGCGAATCCCCTAGGTTGAATGAGCAGTTCTTC. This gives the protein CASSLGSGGESPRLNEQFF.

This clone was seen a single time. The chain joins TRBV28 to TRBJ1-2; D not certain. Germline lookup yields CDR1 MDHEN and CDR2 SYDVKM. Trimming left V 4 bases short and J 5 bases short, with 5 bases between. The CDR3 loop spans 11 amino acids. CDR3 in DNA: TGTGCCAGCAGTTCCCCTTATGGCTACACCTTC. This translates into CASSSPYGYTF.

The V call is TRBV5-1, the J call TRBJ2-7; D is possibly TRBD2 (6 bases). Germline CDR1 is SGHRS and CDR2 is YFSETQ. Trimming pared 5 bases from V and 3 bases from J, leaving 12 bases between. This CDR3 contains 13 residues. The CDR3 sequence is CASRSSAYYEQYF. As DNA, the CDR3 is TGCGCCAGCAGGTCTAGCGCGTACTACGAGCAGTACTTC.

The chain is built from TRBV28 and TRBJ2-6; D possibly corresponds to TRBD1 (6 bases). Trimming took 2 bases from V and 2 from J, leaving 7 bases between them. CDR1 and CDR2 from the germline V gene are MDHEN and SYDVKM. The CDR3 is 15 residues long. The CDR3 DNA reads TGTGCCAGCAGTTTAGGGGGCACTGGGGCCAACGTCCTGACTTTC. Translated, it gives CASSLGGTGANVLTF. The full variable domain, in which reference TRBV28 and TRBJ2-6 provide the parts outside the CDR3, is DVKVTQSSRYLVKRTGEKVFLECVQDMDHENMFWYRQDPGLGLRLIYFSYDVKMKEKGDIPEGYSVSREKKERFSLILESASTNQTSMYLCASSLGGTGANVLTFGAGSRLTVL.

The genes are TRBV19 and TRBJ1-5, with 11 bases that match TRBD1. Germline V gives CDR1 LNHDA, CDR2 SQIVND (reference sequence). CDR3 length: 15 residues. Trimming cost V 5 bases and J 6 bases; bases outside gene matches: 6. The CDR3 DNA reads as TGTGCCAGTAGTTCTCCCGGACAGGGGGCTCAGCCCCAGCATTTT. Translated: CASSSPGQGAQPQHF.

J is TRBJ1-5 and V is TRBV19; D ambiguous. V dropped 7 bases and J dropped 4 bases, with 14 bases sitting between them. CDR3 length equals 14 residues. CDR1 and CDR2 (germline): LNHDA, SQIVND (reference sequence). CDR3 amino acids: CASKTAGVNQPQHF. The CDR3 nucleotides read TGTGCCAGTAAGACGGCCGGGGTGAATCAGCCCCAGCATTTT.

The chain carries TRBV2 and TRBJ1-5; 8 nucleotides match TRBD1. The CDR3 extends over 14 amino acids. Trimming took 3 bases from V and 5 from J; bases not matched to a gene: 3. Germline V gives CDR1 SNHLY, CDR2 FYNNEI. The CDR3 region has the DNA TGTGCCAGCAGTGATGGACAGGGTTATCAGCCCCAGCATTTT. Amino acid sequence: CASSDGQGYQPQHF.

This sequence joins TRBV7-2 and TRBJ1-2; 10 bases are a match to TRBD1. Germline V gives CDR1 SGHTA, CDR2 FQGNSA. The CDR3 is made up of 16 amino acids. V lost 4 bases to trimming and J lost 7 bases; unmatched junction nucleotides: 12. CDR3 loop: CASSSPTGGAAIGYTF. CDR3 nucleotides: TGTGCCAGCAGCTCTCCGACAGGGGGCGCGGCGATTGGCTACACCTTC.

The chain recombines TRBV7-8 with TRBJ1-2; no reliable D call. V was shortened by 5 bases and J by 2 bases, with 9 bases between the two germline ends. The CDR3 loop spans 13 amino acids. CDR1 is SGHVS, CDR2 FQNEAQ, per germline. CDR3 coding DNA: TGTGCCAGCAGCCCGGACTTAAACTATGGCTACACCTTC. Its protein product is CASSPDLNYGYTF.

The chain combines TRBV28 with TRBJ2-1; 7 bases align to TRBD2. This CDR3 contains 15 residues. V dropped 6 bases and J dropped 9; count of bases not matched to a gene: 14. Looked up from germline, CDR1 is MDHEN and CDR2 is SYDVKM. In DNA form, the CDR3 reads TGTGCCAGCAGCGACGAAGGGAGGGCGACGAGTGAGCAGTTCTTC. Translation: CASSDEGRATSEQFF. The full variable domain, in which reference TRBV28 and TRBJ2-1 provide the parts outside the CDR3, is DVKVTQSSRYLVKRTGEKVFLECVQDMDHENMFWYRQDPGLGLRLIYFSYDVKMKEKGDIPEGYSVSREKKERFSLILESASTNQTSMYLCASSDEGRATSEQFFGPGTRLTVL.

V and J are TRBV9 and TRBJ2-1, with 11 bases that match TRBD2. Germline assignment: CDR1 SGDLS and CDR2 YYNGEE. V lost 6 bases and J lost 5; bases outside the gene matches: 7. The CDR3 spans 15 residues. The CDR3 DNA is TGTGCCAGCACCTTCGGGACTAGCGGAGACAATGAGCAGTTCTTC. Its translation is CASTFGTSGDNEQFF.

This clone has only one observation. CDR3 sequence reads: CASSLLAGEPDSTDTQYF. In nucleotides, the CDR3 is TGCGCCAGCAGCCTACTAGCGGGAGAGCCGGATAGCACAGATACGCAGTATTTT. The chain joins TRBV4-3 to TRBJ2-3; TRBD2 aligns across 11 bases. Germline V CDR1 and CDR2: LGHNA, YSLEER. This CDR3 is 18 amino acids long. J was trimmed by 0 bases and V by 4 bases; bases with no gene match: 9.

The chain has TRBV18 and TRBJ2-7; TRBD2 matches 8 bases. This CDR3 has 15 amino acids. Germline loops: CDR1 KGHSH, CDR2 LQKENI. V was pared by 3 bases and J by 6 bases, with 10 bases of the junction left unmatched. The CDR3, as DNA: TGTGCCAGCTCACCCACCCGGGAGGGGGAGAGCGAGCAGTACTTC. It yields the protein CASSPTREGESEQYF. The full variable domain, completed using reference TRBV18 and TRBJ2-7, is NAGVMQNPRHLVRRRGQEARLRCSPMKGHSHVYWYRQLPEEGLKFMVYLQKENIIDESGMPKERFSAEFPKEGPSILRIQQVVRGDSAAYFCASSPTREGESEQYFGPGTRLTVT.

The chain links TRBV29-1 to TRBJ2-7; TRBD1 matches 7 bases. The CDR3 loop spans 14 amino acids. V dropped 7 bases and J dropped 5; count of bases not matched to a gene: 14. In germline, CDR1 is SQVTM, CDR2 ANQGSEA. CDR3 loop: CSATTGWGGDEQYF. The CDR3 bases are TGCAGCGCTACGACAGGGTGGGGCGGTGACGAGCAGTACTTC.

This chain uses TRBV4-1 with TRBJ1-5; TRBD1 might be the D (6 bases). The CDR3 loop spans 17 amino acids. Trimming removed 0 bases from V and 2 bases from J, with 14 bases in between. In germline, CDR1 is MGHRA, CDR2 YSYEKL. CDR3 bases: TGCGCCAGCAGCCAAGATGCGGGGGGCGCGGGCAATCAGCCCCAGCATTTT. It encodes CASSQDAGGAGNQPQHF.